These T cell receptor beta chains were read from a single sample in a study of T cells after yellow fever vaccination. One entry per CDR3 protein results from TCRdb running MiXCR on the 5' RACE reads. The data contain roughly 260,000 distinct CDR3 sequences, 10% to 15% of them singletons. Sequences were derived from CD4+ T cells sorted from PBMCs, sampled 45 days after the yellow fever booster vaccination. These receptors originate from a young man who received the YFV17D yellow fever vaccine. CDR3s include the opening cysteine and the closing phenylalanine or tryptophan. The order of the fields is V gene, CDR3 protein.

>TRBV12-3/TRBV12-4
CASRGDSHSGNTIYF
>TRBV4-3
CASSQVFGRTGARENIQYF
>TRBV11-1
CASTRTWKREKSYNEQFF
>TRBV6-1
CASRQTSGRASGELFF
>TRBV12-3/TRBV12-4
CASSLGPPGEQFF
>TRBV4-3
CASSQHQGLQETQYF
>TRBV5-1
CASSLRVRDTEAFF
>TRBV5-1
CASSAGTGYNQPQHF
>TRBV28
CASSFSKMASRYEQYF
>TRBV5-1
CASSLGAGATKNIQYF
>TRBV7-2
CASSPEYYYNEQFF
>TRBV5-5
CASSLVGLAGETQYF
>TRBV4-3
CASSQEWRDPTDTQYF
>TRBV5-1
CASGGQGTGELFF
>TRBV5-1
CASSTGPFNQPQHF
>TRBV7-2
CASSPPGQGVYEQYF
>TRBV4-2
CASSQGQGEETQYF
>TRBV24-1
CATSSASGSYEQYF
>TRBV29-1
CSVVKSWGRDRPYNEQFF
>TRBV20-1
CSAPPGRAADTQYF
>TRBV6-2/TRBV6-3
CASSLLLGLAGTYEQYF
>TRBV28
CSSIPGTVGAYEQYF
>TRBV4-3
CASSQEPGPYNEQFF
>TRBV20-1
CSARRKVGETQYF
>TRBV4-3
CASSQTQGYEQYF
>TRBV9
CASSVGPRNEDEQFF
>TRBV20-1
CSVGGELFF
>TRBV7-2
CASSLTGGSSYEQYF